Each of the 20 T cell receptor beta chains below was sequenced from the same sample in a study of early stage breast cancer tumors. Clones were read by immunoSEQ multiplex PCR, and TCRdb kept only the in-frame ones, dropping some. The table has under 45,000 clones, around 70% seen once. The sequencing input was blood. The receptors stem from a person aged 55 to 70 with breast cancer.

This clone was detected only a few times. J is TRBJ1-1 and V is TRBV25-1; D call uncertain. The length of the CDR3 is 10 residues. Germline lookup yields CDR1 MGHDK and CDR2 SYGVNS. V lost 10 bases and J lost 11, with 14 bases in between. This CDR3 is CATQAERAFF. CDR3 sequence (DNA): TGTGCCACCCAGGCGGAGAGGGCTTTCTTT.

Worth noting for this clone: The same CDR3 also results from other DNA sequences found in this sample. The chain employs TRBV7-9 and TRBJ1-5, with a tentative D call TRBD1 (5 bases). The CDR3 runs 15 residues. Trimming removed 1 base at V and 0 bases at J, with 7 bases between. Germline lookup yields CDR1 SEHNR and CDR2 FQNEAQ (reference sequence). The CDR3 nucleotides are TGTGCCAGCAGCTTAGGGGGCTATAGCAATCAGCCCCAGCATTTT. Encoded protein: CASSLGGYSNQPQHF.

V and J are TRBV6-5 and TRBJ1-2; a weak D match, TRBD1 (5 bases). Trimming took 5 bases from V and 4 from J, leaving 11 bases between them. This CDR3 region has 13 residues. Germline V lookup: CDR1 MNHEY, CDR2 SVGAGI. The CDR3 reads CASSRDSFYGYTF. The CDR3 nucleotides read TGTGCCAGCAGTCGTGACAGTTTCTATGGCTACACCTTC.

V gene TRBV19 combines with J gene TRBJ2-2, with 7 bases matching TRBD1. The CDR3 extends over 17 amino acids. Per the germline V gene, CDR1 is LNHDA and CDR2 is SQIVND (reference sequence). The V gene end was trimmed by 5 bases and the J gene end by 2 bases; junction bases not matched to a gene: 11. In DNA form, the CDR3 reads TGTGCCAGTAGTTCTCCTTCCGGGACAGCTAACACCGGGGAGCTGTTTTTT. It specifies CASSSPSGTANTGELFF.

The genes are TRBV7-9 and TRBJ2-5; D ambiguous. The V gene's germline CDR1 is SEHNR and CDR2 FQNEAQ (reference sequence). This CDR3 contains 11 residues. The V gene lost 5 bases and the J gene lost 11 bases, with 12 bases spanning the gap. The CDR3 DNA follows: TGTGCCAGCAGCCTGGGTCGAGAGCAGTACTTC. Translated, it gives CASSLGREQYF.

The chain couples TRBV6-1 to TRBJ2-7; TRBD1 aligns across 8 bases. The V segment lost 2 bases and the J segment 6 bases; nucleotides outside the gene matches: 6. Germline values: CDR1 MNHNS, CDR2 SASEGT. The CDR3 is 14 residues long. The DNA of the CDR3 is TGTGCCAGCAGTGAAATGACAGGGGTTTTCGAGCAGTACTTC. It specifies CASSEMTGVFEQYF.

This chain joins TRBV7-9 and TRBJ2-7; TRBD1 matches 10 bases. J lost 6 bases, V lost 5 bases, and 7 bases had no gene match. Germline CDR1 and CDR2: SEHNR and FQNEAQ (reference sequence). CDR3 length: 14 amino acids. CDR3 DNA: TGTGCCAGCAGCCCGGACAGGGGGTTTCGCGAGCAGTACTTC. It codes for CASSPDRGFREQYF.

This chain connects TRBV5-4 to TRBJ1-2; TRBD1 agrees at 8 bases. The V and J ends lost 2 bases and 2 bases, in that order; junction bases with no gene match: 5. Germline V gene sequence: CDR1 SGHNT, CDR2 YYREEE (reference sequence). This CDR3 is 15 amino acids long. CDR3 in amino acids: CASSLADRANYGYTF. In DNA form, the CDR3 reads TGTGCCAGCAGCTTAGCGGACAGGGCGAACTATGGCTACACCTTC.

V is TRBV7-9 and J is TRBJ2-1; no reliable D call. Germline-derived CDR1 and CDR2 are SEHNR and FQNEAQ (reference sequence). This CDR3 region has 11 residues. V was cut by 0 bases and J by 8 bases, with 2 bases left in between. The CDR3 DNA reads TGTGCCAGCAGCTTAGCGGATGAGCAGTTCTTC. It yields the protein CASSLADEQFF. Combining the CDR3 with reference TRBV7-9 and TRBJ2-1 gives the whole variable domain DTGVSQNPRHKITKRGQNVTFRCDPISEHNRLYWYRQTLGQGPEFLTYFQNEAQLEKSRLLSDRFSAERPKGSFSTLEIQRTEQGDSAMYLCASSLADEQFFGPGTRLTVL.

V and J are TRBV7-8 and TRBJ2-7, with D uncertain. Between the trimmed V and J ends, which lost 1 base and 0 bases, there was a span of 13 bases. The V gene's germline CDR1 is SGHVS and CDR2 FQNEAQ. The CDR3 has 16 amino acids. CDR3 protein: CASSLEGSRSSYEQYF. The DNA of the CDR3 is TGTGCCAGCAGCTTAGAGGGAAGCAGGTCCTCCTACGAGCAGTACTTC. Complete variable domain (other parts from reference TRBV7-8 and TRBJ2-7): GAGVSQSPRYKVAKRGQDVALRCDPISGHVSLFWYQQALGQGPEFLTYFQNEAQLDKSGLPSDRFFAERPEGSVSTLKIQRTQQEDSAVYLCASSLEGSRSSYEQYFGPGTRLTVT.

CDR3 nucleotides: TGTGCCAGCAGTTTAGAATACCTCCCAGGGGGATTTGCAACTAATGAAAAACTGTTTTTT. Translated, it gives CASSLEYLPGGFATNEKLFF. The chain has TRBV28 and TRBJ1-4, with 7 bases lining up with TRBD1. Germline CDR1 is MDHEN and CDR2 is SYDVKM. The CDR3 consists of 20 residues. The J segment lost 0 bases and the V segment lost 2 bases, leaving 15 bases of the junction unmatched.

This clone came up once. V usage is TRBV6-1 and J usage is TRBJ2-1; D is undetermined. The germline V gene encodes CDR1 MNHNS and CDR2 SASEGT. The V gene lost 3 bases and the J gene lost 7 bases, with 13 bases spanning the gap. This CDR3 region has 14 residues. CDR3 DNA: TGTGCCAGCAGTGATACCTGGGCAGCTAATGAGCAGTTCTTC. Protein: CASSDTWAANEQFF.

The genes are TRBV5-5 and TRBJ1-2; 8 positions agree with TRBD1. CDR3 length: 12 amino acids. V dropped 4 bases and J dropped 8; count of bases not matched to a gene: 4. Germline values: CDR1 SGHKS, CDR2 YYEKEE (reference sequence). CDR3: CASSRTGKGYTF. CDR3 coding DNA: TGTGCCAGCAGCCGGACAGGGAAGGGCTACACCTTC.

This sequence joins TRBV2 and TRBJ2-5; TRBD2 matches 8 bases. V gave up 6 bases and J gave up 5 bases; unmatched junction bases: 11. The CDR3 loop spans 15 amino acids. Germline CDR1 reads SNHLY; CDR2 reads FYNNEI. CDR3 nucleotide sequence: TGTGCCAGCAGGGACTGGAGCGGGGGTGGGGAGACCCAGTACTTC. This codes for CASRDWSGGGETQYF.

This clone was observed a handful of times. The chain links TRBV10-3 to TRBJ2-1, with 8 nucleotides matching TRBD2. From germline, CDR1 is ENHRY and CDR2 SYGVKD. With 3 bases clipped from V and 1 base from J, the junction kept 2 bases outside the gene matches. This CDR3 comprises 15 residues. The CDR3: CAISDSGSSYNEQFF. For the CDR3, the DNA is TGTGCCATCAGTGACAGCGGGAGTTCCTACAATGAGCAGTTCTTC.

This sequence joins TRBV4-1 and TRBJ2-4; no firm D call. Per germline, CDR1 MGHRA and CDR2 YSYEKL. This CDR3 is built from 14 residues. The ends were cut back, 3 bases at V and 0 bases at J, with 6 bases in the middle. The CDR3 DNA is TGCGCCAGCAGCCACCCAGTAGCCAAAAACATTCAGTACTTC. Translated, it gives CASSHPVAKNIQYF.

The chain combines TRBV5-6 with TRBJ1-3; the D gene is possibly TRBD1 (6 bases). The ends were cut back, 4 bases at V and 0 bases at J, with 17 bases in the middle. CDR1 is SGHDT and CDR2 is YYEEEE in the germline V gene. This CDR3 has 17 amino acids. The CDR3: CASSPMGGPHSGNTIYF. The CDR3 DNA follows: TGTGCCAGCAGCCCCATGGGGGGGCCACACTCTGGAAACACCATATATTTT.

CDR3 protein: CASSLQTSYEQYF. In DNA, the CDR3 is TGTGCCAGCAGCTTACAGACCTCCTACGAGCAGTACTTC. This chain uses TRBV7-9 with TRBJ2-7; no definite D call. CDR1 and CDR2 (germline): SEHNR, FQNEAQ (reference sequence). The CDR3 runs 13 residues. Trimming left V 2 bases short and J 0 bases short, with 5 bases between.

A word on this clone: The junction departs from germline at one end; a sequencing error may be responsible. The rearrangement links TRBV7-7 to TRBJ2-1, with no clear D. CDR1 and CDR2 from the germline V gene are SSHAT and FNYEAQ (reference sequence). This CDR3 spans 16 amino acids. The CDR3 region has the DNA TGTGCTAGCAGCCCTGCCGTAAGAAGCTCCTACAATGAGCAGTTCTTC. Protein product: CASSPAVRSSYNEQFF.

V usage is TRBV6-1 and J usage is TRBJ1-6; D perhaps matches TRBD1 (5 bases). The CDR3 is 15 amino acids. CDR1 and CDR2 (germline): MNHNS, SASEGT. The ends were cut back, 1 base at V and 5 bases at J, with 9 bases in the middle. Written as DNA, the CDR3 is TGTGCCAGCAGTGAAGGGGGGAATAATAATTCACCCCTCCACTTT. It is translated as CASSEGGNNNSPLHF.